The next 9 T cell receptor beta chains were all read from a single sample in a study of metastatic and nonmetastatic thyroid tumors. Patients had received no treatment of any kind before thyroid surgery. TCRdb re-called the PCR reads with MiXCR. The repertoire includes approximately 22,000 clones, approximately 11% of them detected once, and roughly 7.6% sits in the top ten. Material for sequencing was blood. The receptors shown here come from a female donor with papillary thyroid cancer or a benign thyroid nodule (not recorded which). Some clones in this sample may be carry-over from other donors' samples.

This clone has ten or more counts. The rearrangement uses TRBV7-8 and TRBJ2-5; TRBD2 is a possible D gene (6 bases). The V and J ends lost 9 bases and 2 bases respectively, with 19 bases between them. The CDR3 sequence is 15 residues long. Germline V gives CDR1 SGHVS, CDR2 FQNEAQ. The CDR3 region has the DNA TGTGCCAGTGGGAGGCTGGAAGGAGATCAAGAGACCCAGTACTTC. Protein sequence: CASGRLEGDQETQYF.

This clone was seen repeatedly, ten times or more. This chain joins TRBV7-7 and TRBJ2-1, with D maybe TRBD2 (6 bases). This CDR3 spans 12 amino acids. Per the germline V gene, CDR1 is SSHAT and CDR2 is FNYEAQ (reference sequence). The CDR3 sequence: CASSLALREQFF. The CDR3 DNA reads TGTGCTAGCTCACTAGCTCTCAGGGAGCAGTTCTTC.

This clone was counted ten times or more. The V gene is TRBV2, the J gene TRBJ1-4; TRBD1 is a possible D gene (6 bases). CDR3 length: 15 residues. V shed 6 bases and J shed 0 bases, with 11 bases lying between them. In germline, CDR1 is SNHLY, CDR2 FYNNEI. The CDR3 sequence is CASRRTDATNEKLFF. Here the CDR3 DNA reads TGTGCCAGCAGGCGGACAGACGCAACTAATGAAAAACTGTTTTTT.

Remarks on this clone: A junction boundary mismatches the germline segment, possibly from a read error. The chain recombines TRBV6-1 with TRBJ2-7; 10 nucleotides line up with TRBD1. Germline CDR1 and CDR2: MNHNS and SASEGT. The CDR3 has 16 residues. The CDR3 protein is CVSSEKGTGAPGEHYF. In DNA, the CDR3 is TGTGTCAGCAGTGAAAAAGGGACAGGGGCCCCGGGGGAGCACTACTTC.

This clone was detected ten times or more. CDR3 in amino acids: CSARGAGGSYEQYF. The CDR3 DNA follows: TGCAGTGCTAGAGGGGCGGGAGGGTCCTACGAGCAGTACTTC. The rearrangement uses TRBV20-1 and TRBJ2-7, with 9 positions matching TRBD2. The trim removed 1 base at V and 1 base at J, leaving 2 bases unmatched. The CDR3 sequence is 14 residues long. Germline assignment: CDR1 DFQATT and CDR2 SNEGSKA (reference sequence).

This clone was picked up many times. The chain has TRBV19 and TRBJ2-5; weak D call: TRBD1 (5 bases). V lost 5 bases and J lost 0, with 19 bases in between. The CDR3 runs 17 residues. Germline V gene lookup returns CDR1 LNHDA and CDR2 SQIVND (reference sequence). In nucleotides, the CDR3 is TGTGCCAGTAGTCTACGCAGGGCAGGAACGTACCAAGAGACCCAGTACTTC. It yields the protein CASSLRRAGTYQETQYF.

This clone was recorded a few times. The CDR3 ends on some other residue instead of the conserved phenylalanine or tryptophan, so this is likely a read error. This chain connects TRBV28 to TRBJ2-5; D not resolved. CDR1 and CDR2 from the germline V gene are MDHEN and SYDVKM. The CDR3 runs to 11 residues. V lost 5 bases, J lost 7 bases, and 8 bases lay in between. DNA of the CDR3: TGTGCCAGCAGTCTAAGGCGGACCCAGTACTTA. Protein: CASSLRRTQYL.

There are many counts of this clone. V usage is TRBV30 and J usage is TRBJ1-1, with TRBD1 as a possible D gene (5 bases). CDR1 GTSNPN and CDR2 SVGIG come from the germline V gene (reference sequence). Trimming stripped 4 bases from V and 0 bases from J, with 9 bases between. The CDR3 spans 13 residues. This CDR3 reads CAWMWGVNTEAFF. The CDR3 DNA reads TGTGCCTGGATGTGGGGGGTGAACACTGAAGCTTTCTTT.

About this clone itself: No conserved phenylalanine or tryptophan is present at the end of the CDR3, so a read error is the likely explanation. Because the CDR3's place on the DNA is in doubt, the DNA is left out and the CDR3 is given as listed by TCRdb. The CDR3: CASMELAGEADRAG. The V call is TRBV6-2 or TRBV6-3, the J call TRBJ2-2; the tabulated D call, TRBD2, remains unverified against the DNA. Germline V lookup: CDR1 MNHEY, CDR2 SVGEGT. The CDR3 length is 14 residues, termini included.